This record looks at one T cell receptor (beta chain) sequence and its context. This sample is drawn from a study of blood T cell repertoires in COVID-19. Looking at the study overall: T cells, B-cell-depleted T cells, or PBMCs provided the cDNA or gDNA that served as material.

V lost 6 bases and J lost 8; bases outside the gene matches: 8. This CDR3 region has 14 residues. In germline, CDR1 is MDHEN, CDR2 SYDVKM. Data came from immunoSEQ multiplex PCR; TCRdb stores just in-frame clones and leaves some out. The data show fewer than 300,000 clones, with about 89% seen just once and approximately 0.84% held by the top ten. Source material: peripheral blood. This clonotype was sampled from a man aged 25-45 years with acute or convalescent COVID-19. This chain joins TRBV28 and TRBJ2-2; 8 bases line up with TRBD2. As DNA, the CDR3 is TGTGCCAGCAGAATTAGCGGGGTCAGGGGGGAGCTGTTTTTT. Its protein is CASRISGVRGELFF.